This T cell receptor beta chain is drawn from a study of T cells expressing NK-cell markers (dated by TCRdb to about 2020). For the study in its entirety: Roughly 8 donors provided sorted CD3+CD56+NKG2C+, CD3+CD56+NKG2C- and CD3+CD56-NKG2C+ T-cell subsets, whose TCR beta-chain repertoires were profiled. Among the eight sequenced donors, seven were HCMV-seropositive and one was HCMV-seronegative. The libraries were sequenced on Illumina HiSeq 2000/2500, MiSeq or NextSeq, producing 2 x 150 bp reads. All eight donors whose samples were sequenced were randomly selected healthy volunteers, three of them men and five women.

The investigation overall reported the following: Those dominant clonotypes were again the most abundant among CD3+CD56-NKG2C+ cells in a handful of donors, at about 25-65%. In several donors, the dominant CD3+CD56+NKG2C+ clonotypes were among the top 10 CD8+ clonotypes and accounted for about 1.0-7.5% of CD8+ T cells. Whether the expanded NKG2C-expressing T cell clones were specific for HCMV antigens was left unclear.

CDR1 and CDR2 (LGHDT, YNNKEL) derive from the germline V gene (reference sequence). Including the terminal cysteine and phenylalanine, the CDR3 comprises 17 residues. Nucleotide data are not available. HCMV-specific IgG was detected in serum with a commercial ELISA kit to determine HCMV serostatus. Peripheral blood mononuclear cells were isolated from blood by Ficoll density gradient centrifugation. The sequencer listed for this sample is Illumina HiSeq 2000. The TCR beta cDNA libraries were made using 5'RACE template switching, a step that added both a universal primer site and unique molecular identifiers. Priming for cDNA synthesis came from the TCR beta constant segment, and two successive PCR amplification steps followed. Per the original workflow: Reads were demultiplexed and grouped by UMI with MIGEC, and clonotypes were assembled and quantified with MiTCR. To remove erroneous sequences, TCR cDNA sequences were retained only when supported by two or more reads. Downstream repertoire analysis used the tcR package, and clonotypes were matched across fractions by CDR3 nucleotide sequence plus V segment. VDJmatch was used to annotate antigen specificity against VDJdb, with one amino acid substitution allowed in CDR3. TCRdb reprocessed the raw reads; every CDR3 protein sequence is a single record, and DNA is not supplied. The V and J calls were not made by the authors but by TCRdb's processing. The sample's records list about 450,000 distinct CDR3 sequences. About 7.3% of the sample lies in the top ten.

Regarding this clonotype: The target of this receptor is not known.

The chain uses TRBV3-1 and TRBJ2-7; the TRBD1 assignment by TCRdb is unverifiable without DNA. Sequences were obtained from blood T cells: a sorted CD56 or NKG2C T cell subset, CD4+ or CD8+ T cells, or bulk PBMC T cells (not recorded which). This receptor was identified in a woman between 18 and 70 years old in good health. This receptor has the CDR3 CASSQKAFRDRTYEQYF.